This record concerns one T cell receptor (beta chain) sequence. No cognate antigen has been identified for it. It has no much larger one-base neighbor in the sample; base qualities were not kept. In the paper's terms, the treatment or condition label means: in vitro stimulation with specific CMV peptide epitopes to enrich CMV-specific T cells. The run used an Illumina HiSeq 1500. The public reads were run again by TCRdb, first through fastp at Q25 and then through MiXCR, and only productive beta chains were kept. Rows with a matching CDR3 protein are joined into one entry that keeps the most common DNA and genes. In this sample the table shows 70,000 or so distinct CDR3 sequences, about 27% of which occur a single time. The leading ten clones occupy just under 60% of the sample. This sample is part of a study of T cell repertoires in cytomegalovirus infection (dated by TCRdb to between 2018 and 2020). For the wider study: Recently identified HLA-C-restricted CMV epitopes, whose presentation resists viral immunomodulation, were targeted by peptide stimulations together with well-studied HLA-B-restricted epitopes. Donor HLA type was relevant to the analysis, because carriage of CMV infection together with the matching HLA type was indicated by public TCR beta signatures.

Overall study results and their limits: The ex vivo response was dominated by HLA-C-restricted CMV-specific TCR beta clonotypes, and the single most frequent clonotype in two of eight donors was supplied by these HLA-C-restricted clonotypes. Cumulative frequency of public TCR beta family members discriminated carriers of CMV infection plus the relevant HLA type in this cohort and an independent approximately 400-donor cohort.

The CDR3 spans 18 residues, from the cysteine through the phenylalanine. The only DNA kept is the CDR3, 54 bases in frame from the first base. V loses 5 bases, J loses 6 bases, and the germline ends lie 29 bases apart. CDR1 and CDR2, looked up from the germline V gene, are SGHVS and FNYEAQ. Sequences were derived from CD8+ T cells from cultured PBMCs, sampled from culture after CMV antigen stimulation. The clonotype was recovered from a human donor in good health (CMV status not recorded). Some clones in this sample may be carry-over from other donors' samples. The receptor chain draws on TRBV7-6 and TRBJ2-7; TRBD2 could be the D gene, as 6 bases match. At the DNA level, the sequence is TGTGCCAGCAGCCCCCGGGCCGGGGCGGGAATGATAGGTCGCGAGCAGTACTTC. Protein translation: CASSPRAGAGMIGREQYF.